This record concerns one T cell receptor (beta chain) sequence. The data stem from a study of OX40 agonist ivuxolimab in advanced cancers. Study-level background: Patients were roughly 83% male with ages roughly 20 to 85, mean about 60.

Data came from immunoSEQ multiplex PCR; TCRdb stores just in-frame clones and leaves some out. The table shows 55,000 to 75,000 clones, with about four fifths occurring only once. V shed 0 bases and J shed 0 bases, with 12 bases lying between them. The CDR3 is 16 residues long. Germline V CDR1 and CDR2: SGHRS, YFSETQ. The receptor comes from an adult with an advanced solid tumor such as melanoma, head and neck, liver or kidney cancer. The chain is built from TRBV5-1 and TRBJ1-2; D gene uncertain. Sequencing was performed on CD4+ or CD8+ T cells sorted from blood, taken in a trial of the OX40 agonist ivuxolimab. The CDR3 region is CASSLALGMANYGYTF. DNA for the CDR3: TGCGCCAGCAGCTTGGCCCTGGGAATGGCTAACTATGGCTACACCTTC. Filled out from reference TRBV5-1 and TRBJ1-2, the complete variable domain reads KAGVTQTPRYLIKTRGQQVTLSCSPISGHRSVSWYQQTPGQGLQFLFEYFSETQRNKGNFPGRFSGRQFSNSRSEMNVSTLELGDSALYLCASSLALGMANYGYTFGSGTRLTVV.